Following are 15 T cell receptor beta chains from one sample sequenced in a study. One entry per CDR3 protein results from TCRdb running MiXCR on the RT-PCR reads. The sample lists hundreds of thousands of distinct CDR3 sequences, 14% seen once, with 3% to 4.5% in the top ten. The sample was memory CD4+ T cells from blood. The receptors derive from a female donor in good health, serving as a healthy control.

This clonotype was seen ten or more times. The J gene is TRBJ2-5, the V gene TRBV11-2; no definite D call. CDR3 size: 13 residues. V was trimmed by 1 base and J by 4 bases, leaving 7 bases between them. In germline, CDR1 is SGHAT, CDR2 FQNNGV. The CDR3 here is CASSLVARETQYF. Written as DNA, the CDR3 is TGTGCCAGCAGCTTAGTGGCTAGAGAGACCCAGTACTTC. Combining the CDR3 with reference TRBV11-2 and TRBJ2-5 gives the whole variable domain EAGVAQSPRYKIIEKRQSVAFWCNPISGHATLYWYQQILGQGPKLLIQFQNNGVVDDSQLPKDRFSAERLKGVDSTLKIQPAKLEDSAVYLCASSLVARETQYFGPGTRLLVL.

This clonotype came up many times. V is TRBV20-1 and J is TRBJ2-7; 7 bases map to TRBD2. Germline assignment: CDR1 DFQATT and CDR2 SNEGSKA (reference sequence). The CDR3 extends over 13 amino acids. Trimming at V came to 0 bases and at J to 5 bases, leaving 4 bases not matched to a gene. The CDR3 is CSARDDGRNEQYF. The DNA for the CDR3 is TGCAGTGCTAGAGATGACGGGAGGAACGAGCAGTACTTC.

The V call is TRBV24-1, the J call TRBJ2-1; D is possibly TRBD2 (6 bases). Trimming pared 6 bases from V and 5 bases from J, leaving 13 bases between. The CDR3 runs 14 residues. Germline V gene lookup returns CDR1 KGHDR and CDR2 SFDVKD. The CDR3 here is CATSPSSANNEQFF. In DNA, the CDR3 is TGTGCCACCAGTCCGTCTAGCGCTAACAATGAGCAGTTCTTC.

This clonotype has a handful of counts. The genes are TRBV30 and TRBJ1-3; D is possibly TRBD1 (5 bases). Trimming left V 1 base short and J 0 bases short, with 13 bases between. From germline, CDR1 is GTSNPN and CDR2 SVGIG (reference sequence). This CDR3 contains 16 residues. This chain's CDR3 is CAWSEEAGRSGNTIYF. As DNA, the CDR3 is TGTGCCTGGAGTGAAGAGGCGGGGCGCTCTGGAAACACCATATATTTT. Combining the CDR3 with reference TRBV30 and TRBJ1-3 gives the whole variable domain SQTIHQWPATLVQPVGSPLSLECTVEGTSNPNLYWYRQAAGRGLQLLFYSVGIGQISSEVPQNLSASRPQDRQFILSSKKLLLSDSGFYLCAWSEEAGRSGNTIYFGEGSWLTVV.

The gene calls are TRBV5-1 and TRBJ1-2; tentative D call: TRBD1 (6 bases). This CDR3 contains 15 residues. CDR1 and CDR2 (germline): SGHRS, YFSETQ. Trimming shortened V by 4 bases and J by 1 base, and 14 bases separated the two germline ends. The CDR3 DNA is TGCGCCAGCAGCCTGAGACAGGAGGATAACTATGGCTACACCTTC. Its protein product is CASSLRQEDNYGYTF.

This clonotype appeared a few times. V and J are TRBV29-1 and TRBJ2-3; D may correspond to TRBD1 or TRBD2 (6 bases each). Per the germline V gene, CDR1 is SQVTM and CDR2 is ANQGSEA. There are 12 residues in the CDR3. The germline V and J ends were trimmed by 6 bases and 6 bases, with 13 bases remaining between them. The CDR3 bases are TGCAGCGTGCTCCTGGGGGGCGATACGCAGTATTTT. Translating gives CSVLLGGDTQYF.

This clonotype came up a few times. The V gene is TRBV9, the J gene TRBJ1-2; 8 bases agree with TRBD1. J was trimmed by 8 bases and V by 0 bases; bases with no gene match: 3. This CDR3 region has 13 residues. Germline V gives CDR1 SGDLS, CDR2 YYNGEE. The CDR3 spells CASSVVTGEGYTF. The CDR3 nucleotides are TGTGCCAGCAGCGTAGTGACAGGGGAAGGCTACACCTTC.

J is TRBJ2-7 and V is TRBV30; no firm D call. CDR1 GTSNPN and CDR2 SVGIG come from the germline V gene (reference sequence). Trimming stripped 3 bases from V and 12 bases from J, with 18 bases between. The CDR3 is 12 residues long. The CDR3 is CAWSPNRRYWYF. CDR3 bases: TGTGCCTGGAGCCCAAACCGGCGCTATTGGTACTTC.

The chain joins TRBV28 to TRBJ1-2; D gene ambiguous. Trimming pared 6 bases from V and 1 base from J, leaving 9 bases between. The CDR3 contains 13 residues. Germline lookup yields CDR1 MDHEN and CDR2 SYDVKM. The CDR3 region is CASRFPSNYGYTF. CDR3 DNA: TGTGCCAGCAGATTCCCGAGTAACTATGGCTACACCTTC.

The chain couples TRBV2 to TRBJ1-1, with TRBD1 as a possible D gene (6 bases). The germline V and J ends were trimmed by 6 bases and 7 bases, with 15 bases remaining between them. Germline V gives CDR1 SNHLY, CDR2 FYNNEI. The CDR3 has 13 amino acids. CDR3 in DNA: TGTGCCAGCAGCGCTACGGACAGATATGAAGCTTTCTTT. This translates into CASSATDRYEAFF.

This clonotype was observed a few times. V gene TRBV30 combines with J gene TRBJ1-2; tentative D call: TRBD1 (6 bases). The CDR3 extends over 12 amino acids. Germline values: CDR1 GTSNPN, CDR2 SVGIG (reference sequence). V gave up 3 bases and J gave up 7 bases, with 12 bases separating them. This CDR3 is CAWSLDSSGYTF. CDR3 sequence (DNA): TGTGCCTGGAGCCTGGACAGTAGTGGCTACACCTTC.

The genes are TRBV27 and TRBJ2-7; D gene ambiguous. Deletions cut 4 bases from V and 7 bases from J, with 14 bases between. The CDR3 length is 13 residues. Germline V gene data show CDR1 as MNHEY and CDR2 as SMNVEV (reference sequence). The CDR3 DNA reads as TGTGCCAGCAGTTATGTTAGGGATTGGGAGCAGTACTTC. This codes for CASSYVRDWEQYF.

This chain links TRBV11-2 with TRBJ2-3; D uncertain. This CDR3 contains 15 residues. Germline V CDR1 and CDR2: SGHAT, FQNNGV. The ends were cut back, 5 bases at V and 7 bases at J, with 19 bases in the middle. CDR3 sequence (DNA): TGTGCCAGCAGCCCTTATAGTGGGTGCTACAATACGCAGTATTTT. Its protein is CASSPYSGCYNTQYF.

This clonotype came up many times. The rearrangement links TRBV6-5 to TRBJ1-2; TRBD1 agrees at 7 bases. J gave up 3 bases and V 2 bases, and 6 bases lay outside the gene matches. The CDR3 totals 15 residues. Germline CDR1 and CDR2: MNHEY and SVGAGI. Written as DNA, the CDR3 is TGTGCCAGCAGTTACGTTTTCGGACAGGACTATGGCTACACCTTC. Protein: CASSYVFGQDYGYTF.

The chain links TRBV12-3 or TRBV12-4 to TRBJ2-1; the match to TRBD2 covers 7 bases. With V trimmed by 3 bases and J by 10 bases, 9 bases remained unmatched. This CDR3 has 14 amino acids. CDR3 loop: CASSFPSGLAEQFF. The CDR3 nucleotides are TGTGCCAGCAGTTTCCCTAGCGGCCTGGCGGAGCAGTTCTTC.